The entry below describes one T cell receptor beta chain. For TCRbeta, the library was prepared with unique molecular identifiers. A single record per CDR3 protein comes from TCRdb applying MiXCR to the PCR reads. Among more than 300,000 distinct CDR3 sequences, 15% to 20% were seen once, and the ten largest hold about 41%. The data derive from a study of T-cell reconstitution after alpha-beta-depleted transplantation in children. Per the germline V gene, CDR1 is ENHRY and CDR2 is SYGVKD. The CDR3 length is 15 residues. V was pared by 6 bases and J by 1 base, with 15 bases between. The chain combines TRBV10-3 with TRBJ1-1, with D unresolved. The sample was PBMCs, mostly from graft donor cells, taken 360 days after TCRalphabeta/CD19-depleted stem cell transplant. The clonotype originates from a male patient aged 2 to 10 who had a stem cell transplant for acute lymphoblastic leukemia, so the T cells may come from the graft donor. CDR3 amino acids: CAISPSKRTNTEAFF. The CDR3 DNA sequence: TGTGCCATCAGCCCCTCCAAGCGGACGAACACTGAAGCTTTCTTT.